The T cell receptor (beta chain) under discussion was sequenced for a study of shared T cell receptors in the human thymus. The CDR3 extends over 18 amino acids. Trimming removed 7 bases from V and 0 bases from J, with 23 bases in between. From germline, CDR1 is KGHSH and CDR2 LQKENI. Using immunoSEQ multiplex PCR, the repertoire was profiled, and TCRdb retains in-frame clones only, with some absent. The data hold roughly 500,000 clones, with about four fifths observed a single time. A further study also used this sample, focusing on human thymus T cells. That source reports: The source of the thymus tissue was resections taken during corrective heart surgery.

The TCR sequence derives from a boy younger than two with a congenital heart defect. The chain has TRBV18 and TRBJ2-3, with D uncertain. Sequencing was performed on thymocytes. The CDR3 here is CASCLGSGCGSSTDTQYF. CDR3 sequence (DNA): TGTGCCAGCTGCTTAGGCTCCGGGTGTGGATCTAGCACAGATACGCAGTATTTT.